The 15 T cell receptor beta chains given below trace back to one sample, sequenced in a study of blood T cell repertoires in COVID-19 (dated by TCRdb to 2020 to 2021). Library generation was performed with the immunoSEQ multiplex PCR assay. This immuneACCESS table, as held by TCRdb, lists in-frame sequences with V and J called but not all clones. Of the missing ones, under half trace to an unresolved V gene in checked studies; the others have no known cause. This sample comprises tens of thousands of clones, roughly 80% of them detected only once. Of the sample, 15% to 20% is held by the ten largest clones. The sequenced material came from peripheral blood. The receptors were sampled from a man in his fifties or sixties with acute or convalescent COVID-19.

The CDR3 here is CASSLEGAVNTIYF. The CDR3 DNA sequence: TGCGCCAGCAGCTTGGAGGGGGCTGTAAACACCATATATTTT. The chain is built from TRBV5-1 and TRBJ1-3, with TRBD1 matching 7 bases. CDR3 length: 14 residues. Per the germline V gene, CDR1 is SGHRS and CDR2 is YFSETQ. The ends lost 0 bases at V and 6 bases at J; junction bases unmatched: 3.

On this clone: Its ends do not fully match the called genes, so a read error is possible. This rearrangement joins TRBV27 to TRBJ2-3; TRBD2 matches at 7 bases. The CDR3 is 14 residues long. Germline assignment: CDR1 MNHEY and CDR2 SMNVEV (reference sequence). This CDR3 is CASTLGTNTDTQYF. The CDR3 nucleotides are TGTGCCAGCACTTTAGGGACTAACACAGATACGCAGTATTTT.

V gene TRBV7-9 combines with J gene TRBJ1-1, with D tentatively TRBD1 (6 bases). Deletions cut 5 bases from V and 8 bases from J, with 15 bases between. Germline V gene sequence: CDR1 SEHNR, CDR2 FQNEAQ (reference sequence). This CDR3 comprises 13 residues. The CDR3 region is CASSATGTKEAFF. CDR3 DNA: TGTGCCAGCAGCGCGACAGGTACAAAGGAAGCTTTCTTT.

This clone was seen a handful of times. The chain joins TRBV18 to TRBJ1-3; 8 positions agree with TRBD1. This CDR3 comprises 15 residues. Germline loops: CDR1 KGHSH, CDR2 LQKENI. The J segment lost 0 bases and the V segment lost 2 bases, leaving 0 bases of the junction unmatched. The CDR3: CASSPGQGSGNTIYF. The CDR3 DNA is TGTGCCAGCTCACCAGGACAGGGCTCTGGAAACACCATATATTTT.

The V and J genes are TRBV29-1 and TRBJ2-1; D is unresolved. The CDR3 runs to 11 residues. Germline CDR1 SQVTM, CDR2 ANQGSEA. Trimming removed 0 bases from V and 9 bases from J, with 6 bases in between. CDR3 nucleotides: TGCAGCGTTGAAGATGGGCGTGAGCAGTTCTTC. Residues: CSVEDGREQFF.

The gene calls are TRBV5-1 and TRBJ2-1, with D tentatively TRBD2 (6 bases). Trimming removed 5 bases at V and 4 bases at J, with 16 bases between. There are 15 residues in the CDR3. In germline, CDR1 is SGHRS, CDR2 YFSETQ. The CDR3 sequence: CASSSPGLSYNEQFF. CDR3 in DNA: TGCGCCAGCAGTTCCCCCGGACTAAGTTACAATGAGCAGTTCTTC.

The count of this clone is one. J is TRBJ1-6 and V is TRBV5-4; the match to TRBD1 covers 7 bases. Losses at the gene ends were 1 base for V and 4 bases for J; bases not matched to a gene: 8. The CDR3 totals 17 residues. The germline gives CDR1 SGHNT, CDR2 YYREEE (reference sequence). This CDR3 is CASSLQGQVGYNSPLHF. The CDR3 bases are TGTGCCAGCAGCTTGCAAGGACAGGTCGGATATAATTCACCCCTCCACTTT.

The V call is TRBV19, the J call TRBJ1-5; unclear D gene. The V gene lost 3 bases and the J gene lost 0 bases, with 6 bases spanning the gap. The length of the CDR3 is 14 residues. Germline assignment: CDR1 LNHDA and CDR2 SQIVND (reference sequence). The CDR3 region has the DNA TGTGCCAGTAGTATTAGCGTTAGCAATCAGCCCCAGCATTTT. It translates to CASSISVSNQPQHF.

V usage is TRBV28 and J usage is TRBJ1-3, with D unresolved. Germline-derived CDR1 and CDR2 are MDHEN and SYDVKM. This CDR3 has 16 residues. Trimming removed 1 base from V and 0 bases from J, with 10 bases in between. Here the CDR3 reads CASSLYLSLSGNTIYF. The CDR3 DNA follows: TGTGCCAGCAGTTTATATCTTTCCCTCTCTGGAAACACCATATATTTT.

The chain employs TRBV19 and TRBJ1-3; TRBD1 matches at 11 bases. V was clipped by 7 bases and J by 1 base; unmatched bases: 15. Germline V gives CDR1 LNHDA, CDR2 SQIVND (reference sequence). The CDR3 is made up of 19 amino acids. The chain's CDR3 is CASTQTWTGGASSGNTIYF. Written as DNA, the CDR3 is TGTGCCAGTACCCAGACATGGACAGGGGGCGCGTCGTCTGGAAACACCATATATTTT.

The chain links TRBV5-1 to TRBJ2-3; TRBD2 agrees at 9 bases. The V gene's germline CDR1 is SGHRS and CDR2 YFSETQ. Trimming removed 4 bases from V and 7 bases from J; junction bases left unmatched: 10. The CDR3 has 15 residues. The CDR3 region is CASSQGLAGTNTQYF. The CDR3 DNA reads TGCGCCAGCAGCCAAGGCCTAGCGGGAACTAATACGCAGTATTTT.

The chain is built from TRBV11-2 and TRBJ2-7; 7 bases are a match to TRBD2. Germline CDR1 and CDR2: SGHAT and FQNNGV. This CDR3 comprises 12 residues. V dropped 6 bases and J dropped 3; count of bases not matched to a gene: 2. This CDR3 reads CASSRGVYEQYF. DNA of the CDR3: TGTGCCAGCAGTCGGGGGGTCTACGAGCAGTACTTC.

The V and J genes are TRBV10-3 and TRBJ2-1; D is perhaps TRBD2 (6 bases). CDR1 ENHRY and CDR2 SYGVKD come from the germline V gene. V dropped 8 bases and J dropped 4 bases, with 9 bases sitting between them. The CDR3 extends over 12 amino acids. The CDR3 coding sequence is TGTGCCATCGGTGCGGGGTACAATGAGCAGTTCTTC. Translated: CAIGAGYNEQFF.

In its sample, this clone was seen many times. The chain is built from TRBV7-2 and TRBJ2-2; D is possibly TRBD1 (5 bases). The V end was cut by 2 bases, the J end by 5 bases, with 9 bases between. The CDR3 has 14 amino acids. CDR1 SGHTA and CDR2 FQGNSA come from the germline V gene. CDR3 nucleotides: TGTGCCAGCAGCTTACAGGGTTTTACCGGGGAGCTGTTTTTT. It encodes CASSLQGFTGELFF. Using reference TRBV7-2 and TRBJ2-2 for the parts outside the CDR3, the full variable domain is GAGVSQSPSNKVTEKGKDVELRCDPISGHTALYWYRQSLGQGLEFLIYFQGNSAPDKSGLPSDRFSAERTGGSVSTLTIQRTQQEDSAVYLCASSLQGFTGELFFGEGSRLTVL.

The chain joins TRBV2 to TRBJ2-1; D ambiguous. The V end lost 5 bases, the J end lost 8 bases, and 16 bases lay between the germline ends. In germline, CDR1 is SNHLY, CDR2 FYNNEI. The CDR3 has 14 residues. The CDR3 DNA is TGTGCCAGCAGTTTCGAGAAACATAGCCATGAGCAGTTCTTC. Translation: CASSFEKHSHEQFF. Drawing the rest from reference TRBV2 and TRBJ2-1, the complete variable domain is EPEVTQTPSHQVTQMGQEVILRCVPISNHLYFYWYRQILGQKVEFLVSFYNNEISEKSEIFDDQFSVERPDGSNFTLKIRSTKLEDSAMYFCASSFEKHSHEQFFGPGTRLTVL.